These 17 T cell receptor beta chains originate from one sample sequenced in a study of T-cell memory formation after mild COVID-19 (dated by TCRdb to the early 2020s). Preparation of the library involved 5' RACE. Instrument used: Illumina NovaSeq 6000. TCRdb took the public reads, trimmed them with fastp at Q25, ran MiXCR for clone calling and kept in-frame beta chains. Identical CDR3 proteins give one entry, which carries the most common genes and DNA. This sample is represented by approximately 12,000 distinct CDR3 sequences; roughly 15% of them were singletons. The ten largest clones capture about 59% of the sample. Source material: PBMCs or a T cell subset sorted from them (not recorded which). These receptors came from a man younger than 35 who had mild COVID-19 (a few samples of this study predate the infection). The sample titles of this study are shuffled in the database, so cell type and time point are left out; the donor was told from shared clones.

This clonotype was seen at least ten times. V is TRBV7-9 and J is TRBJ2-7, with 7 positions matching TRBD2. CDR1 and CDR2 from the germline V gene are SEHNR and FQNEAQ (reference sequence). The CDR3 is 13 residues long. Germline trimming cut 4 bases from V and 0 bases from J; bases unmatched to any gene: 0. The CDR3 spells CASSWGGSYEQYV. In nucleotides, the CDR3 is TGTGCCAGCAGCTGGGGGGGCTCCTACGAGCAGTACGTC.

This clonotype was picked up many times. J is TRBJ2-3 and V is TRBV27; D remains ambiguous. V gave up 5 bases and J gave up 10 bases, with 16 bases separating them. Germline loops: CDR1 MNHEY, CDR2 SMNVEV (reference sequence). The CDR3 covers 13 residues. The CDR3 protein is CASSPKPSTAQYF. CDR3 DNA: TGTGCCAGCAGTCCAAAACCTAGTACGGCGCAGTATTTT.

This clonotype was found once. Here the CDR3 reads CASSQDGRTDTQYF. The CDR3 DNA reads TGTGCCAGCAGCCAAGACGGCCGCACAGATACGCAGTATTTT. This chain connects TRBV3-1 to TRBJ2-3; D not resolved. The CDR3 consists of 14 residues. Trimming shortened V by 0 bases and J by 1 base, and 5 bases separated the two germline ends. Germline lookup yields CDR1 LGHDT and CDR2 YNNKEL (reference sequence).

The V gene is TRBV9, the J gene TRBJ2-3; 7 bases align to TRBD2. V was pared by 0 bases and J by 2 bases, with 3 bases of the junction left unmatched. CDR1 and CDR2 from the germline V gene are SGDLS and YYNGEE. The CDR3 has 15 residues. The CDR3 sequence is CASSVAAGLTDTQYF. The CDR3 DNA is TGTGCCAGCAGCGTAGCAGCGGGGCTCACAGATACGCAGTATTTT.

This clonotype was observed at least ten times. The rearrangement uses TRBV7-3 and TRBJ2-3; TRBD2 matches 8 bases. J lost 2 bases, V lost 5 bases, and 15 bases had no gene match. Germline CDR1 SGHTA, CDR2 FQGTGA. This CDR3 region has 18 residues. CDR3 sequence reads: CASSPQSNGGGHTDTQYF. DNA of the CDR3: TGTGCCAGCAGCCCCCAGTCGAATGGCGGGGGGCACACAGATACGCAGTATTTT.

This clonotype was recorded a few times. V is TRBV6-2 or TRBV6-3 and J is TRBJ2-2; D possibly corresponds to TRBD2 (6 bases). Germline CDR1 MNHEY, CDR2 SVGEGT. This CDR3 has 16 amino acids. V was trimmed by 0 bases and J by 1 base, leaving 9 bases between them. In DNA, the CDR3 is TGTGCCAGCAGTTACTCTCGGGGGTGGAACACCGGGGAGCTGTTTTTT. Protein sequence: CASSYSRGWNTGELFF.

J is TRBJ2-1 and V is TRBV13; D not certain. The ends were cut back, 3 bases at V and 1 base at J, with 7 bases in the middle. The CDR3 loop spans 14 amino acids. CDR1 PRHDT and CDR2 FYEKMQ come from the germline V gene (reference sequence). The CDR3, as DNA: TGTGCCAGCAGCTTTGGGCGGTCCTACAATGAGCAGTTCTTC. Its translation: CASSFGRSYNEQFF. Full variable domain (remainder filled in from reference TRBV13 and TRBJ2-1): AAGVIQSPRHLIKEKRETATLKCYPIPRHDTVYWYQQGPGQDPQFLISFYEKMQSDKGSIPDRFSAQQFSDYHSELNMSSLELGDSALYFCASSFGRSYNEQFFGPGTRLTVL.

This clonotype is medium-sized in the sample. This chain joins TRBV10-3 and TRBJ1-3, with D unresolved. Between the trimmed V and J ends, which lost 7 bases and 2 bases, there was a span of 12 bases. CDR1 and CDR2 (germline): ENHRY, SYGVKD. This CDR3 is 14 amino acids long. The DNA of the CDR3 is TGTGCCATCATGAGGGATACGACTGGAAACACCATATATTTT. As protein: CAIMRDTTGNTIYF.

This clonotype was observed a few times. The chain links TRBV7-6 to TRBJ2-1, with D maybe TRBD2 (5 bases). CDR3 size: 17 residues. Germline loops: CDR1 SGHVS, CDR2 FNYEAQ. Between the trimmed V and J ends, which lost 1 base and 6 bases, there was a span of 19 bases. The CDR3 nucleotides read TGTGCCAGCAGCTTAGTATGGTTACTAGGGAACGGCAATGAGCAGTTCTTC. Protein: CASSLVWLLGNGNEQFF.

This clonotype was picked up a small number of times. The J gene is TRBJ1-1, the V gene TRBV12-5; D possibly corresponds to TRBD1 (5 bases). Trimming took 0 bases from V and 0 from J, leaving 17 bases between them. CDR1 and CDR2 from the germline V gene are LGHNT and FRNRAP. The CDR3 is made up of 18 amino acids. The CDR3 sequence: CASGLVVRGEVLNTEAFF. CDR3 coding DNA: TGTGCTAGTGGTTTGGTAGTTCGGGGGGAAGTCTTGAACACTGAAGCTTTCTTT.

The rearrangement joins TRBV19 to TRBJ1-2; D is ambiguous. This CDR3 is 12 amino acids long. Germline values: CDR1 LNHDA, CDR2 SQIVND (reference sequence). CDR3 protein: CATQLPNYGYTF. CDR3 bases: TGTGCGACGCAGCTACCTAACTATGGCTACACCTTC.

A few counts support this clonotype. The genes are TRBV15 and TRBJ1-1; D might be TRBD1 (5 bases). Germline CDR1 reads LNHNV; CDR2 reads YYDKDF (reference sequence). Trimming cost V 2 bases and J 1 base, with 17 bases left between them. The CDR3 sequence is 17 residues long. The CDR3 nucleotides read TGTGCCACCAGCAGACTCCCCCCGACAGTCTGGAACACTGAAGCTTTCTTT. Translating it yields CATSRLPPTVWNTEAFF.

This clonotype was counted many times. V and J are TRBV28 and TRBJ2-7; tentatively, D is TRBD2 (5 bases). Germline lookup yields CDR1 MDHEN and CDR2 SYDVKM. This CDR3 spans 15 amino acids. V dropped 3 bases and J dropped 4 bases, with 16 bases sitting between them. The CDR3 DNA reads TGTGCCAGCAGTTTTCCTTTGGGCGGGTCATACGAGCAGTACTTC. It encodes CASSFPLGGSYEQYF. Complete variable domain (other parts from reference TRBV28 and TRBJ2-7): DVKVTQSSRYLVKRTGEKVFLECVQDMDHENMFWYRQDPGLGLRLIYFSYDVKMKEKGDIPEGYSVSREKKERFSLILESASTNQTSMYLCASSFPLGGSYEQYFGPGTRLTVT.

Many counts were recorded for this clonotype. V is TRBV12-3 or TRBV12-4 and J is TRBJ1-5; D is perhaps TRBD1 (6 bases). The length of the CDR3 is 17 residues. Trimming cost V 4 bases and J 1 base, with 17 bases left between them. CDR3 bases: TGTGCCAGCAGTTATCTCCGGAACAGGGTGAGCAATCAGCCCCAGCATTTT. Amino acid sequence: CASSYLRNRVSNQPQHF.

This clonotype was observed a single time. With a much larger clone just one base away, this may be a read error. V and J are TRBV7-2 and TRBJ2-4; perhaps D is TRBD1 or TRBD2 (6 bases each). The CDR3 runs to 15 residues. Trimming pared 6 bases from V and 6 bases from J, leaving 18 bases between. Germline V lookup: CDR1 SGHTA, CDR2 FQGNSA. CDR3 nucleotide sequence: TGTGCCAGCAGGTCGGGGGCCTCGGGGAGAAACATTCAGTACTTC. Amino acid sequence: CASRSGASGRNIQYF.

J is TRBJ1-6 and V is TRBV7-9, with no clear D. Looked up from germline, CDR1 is SEHNR and CDR2 is FQNEAQ (reference sequence). The CDR3 consists of 13 residues. Between the trimmed V and J ends, which lost 2 bases and 9 bases, there was a span of 8 bases. In DNA, the CDR3 is TGTGCCAGCAGCTTACCCTGCTGTTCACCCCTCCACTTT. This gives the protein CASSLPCCSPLHF. The full variable domain, in which reference TRBV7-9 and TRBJ1-6 provide the parts outside the CDR3, is DTGVSQNPRHKITKRGQNVTFRCDPISEHNRLYWYRQTLGQGPEFLTYFQNEAQLEKSRLLSDRFSAERPKGSFSTLEIQRTEQGDSAMYLCASSLPCCSPLHFGNGTRLTVT.

This sequence joins TRBV5-5 and TRBJ2-7, with D perhaps TRBD1 (6 bases). The V gene's germline CDR1 is SGHKS and CDR2 YYEKEE (reference sequence). There are 11 residues in the CDR3. V was trimmed by 3 bases and J by 12 bases, leaving 13 bases between them. Written as DNA, the CDR3 is TGTGCCAGCAGCTCAGGGGTGGTCTCGTACTTC. Amino acids: CASSSGVVSYF.